These 14 T cell receptor beta chains were sequenced from one sample in a study of identical twins. MiXCR, applied by TCRdb to the 5' RACE reads, yields one record per CDR3 protein. Among about 240,000 distinct CDR3 sequences listed, 7.5% were seen once. Separately, the same data were catalogued under a study of yellow fever vaccine responses in identical twins.

Material for sequencing was CD8+ T cells sorted from blood. All receptors derive from a woman between 18 and 29 years old in good health.

This chain joins TRBV24-1 and TRBJ2-1; D not resolved. This CDR3 spans 16 amino acids. V was cut by 1 base and J by 0 bases, with 9 bases left in between. In germline, CDR1 is KGHDR, CDR2 SFDVKD. In DNA, the CDR3 is TGTGCCACCAGTGATTTTGAACAACCCTCCTACAATGAGCAGTTCTTC. This sequence encodes CATSDFEQPSYNEQFF.

V is TRBV10-3 and J is TRBJ2-3, with 8 bases aligning to TRBD2. The germline V gene encodes CDR1 ENHRY and CDR2 SYGVKD. The CDR3 is made up of 16 amino acids. The V segment lost 0 bases and the J segment 1 base; nucleotides outside the gene matches: 3. The CDR3 DNA is TGTGCCATCAGTGAGTCGAGTAGCGGGGGCACAGATACGCAGTATTTT. Amino acids: CAISESSSGGTDTQYF.

This clonotype appeared a few times. The V and J genes are TRBV11-1 and TRBJ2-2; a weak D match, TRBD1 (6 bases). CDR3 length: 18 residues. Germline loops: CDR1 SGHAT, CDR2 FQDESV (reference sequence). Deletions cut 11 bases from V and 1 base from J, with 26 bases between. Written as DNA, the CDR3 is TGTGCCGGGCGAGGGGGATATCGAGAACGGGAGAACACCGGGGAGCTGTTTTTT. Translation gives CAGRGGYRERENTGELFF.

This clonotype was seen a few times. The chain carries TRBV15 and TRBJ2-3, with D perhaps given as TRBD1 or TRBD2 (5 bases each). V was clipped by 4 bases and J by 6 bases, with 17 bases between them. This CDR3 contains 15 residues. Germline loops: CDR1 LNHNV, CDR2 YYDKDF (reference sequence). The CDR3 sequence: CATSTGVGATDTQYF. The CDR3 region has the DNA TGTGCCACCAGCACCGGGGTAGGGGCCACGGATACGCAGTATTTT.

This clonotype occurred a few times. The V call is TRBV12-3 or TRBV12-4, the J call TRBJ2-2; the D is unclear. Trimming shortened V by 6 bases and J by 2 bases, and 13 bases separated the two germline ends. This CDR3 has 15 amino acids. The CDR3 DNA is TGTGCCAGCAGGGGAATAGAGCCCAACACCGGGGAGCTGTTTTTT. Its protein is CASRGIEPNTGELFF.

This clonotype was counted at least ten times. The chain is built from TRBV29-1 and TRBJ2-2; D gene unclear. V was trimmed by 7 bases and J by 4 bases, leaving 16 bases between them. The CDR3 has 14 residues. Germline CDR1 SQVTM, CDR2 ANQGSEA. The CDR3 sequence is CSAAVAYGTGELFF. As DNA, the CDR3 is TGCAGCGCTGCAGTTGCATACGGCACCGGGGAGCTGTTTTTT.

This clonotype was counted a few times. V and J are TRBV2 and TRBJ2-7, with D unclear. The CDR3 has 14 amino acids. The germline gives CDR1 SNHLY, CDR2 FYNNEI. Trimming removed 6 bases at V and 2 bases at J, with 14 bases between. The CDR3 DNA reads as TGTGCCAGCAGAGGGAATTTCGTGACCTACGAGCAGTACTTC. Protein product: CASRGNFVTYEQYF.

This clonotype was picked up many times. The J gene is TRBJ2-3, the V gene TRBV2, with D possibly being TRBD1 or TRBD2 (6 bases each). Germline assignment: CDR1 SNHLY and CDR2 FYNNEI. Trimming shortened V by 2 bases and J by 0 bases, and 12 bases separated the two germline ends. The CDR3 is made up of 16 amino acids. The CDR3 spells CASSESPGASTDTQYF. The DNA of the CDR3 is TGTGCCAGCAGTGAATCACCGGGGGCCAGCACAGATACGCAGTATTTT.

This clonotype was counted a few times. The chain links TRBV29-1 to TRBJ2-3; 12 positions match TRBD2. Per germline, CDR1 SQVTM and CDR2 ANQGSEA. The CDR3 sequence is 14 residues long. The J segment lost 5 bases and the V segment lost 6 bases, leaving 6 bases of the junction unmatched. DNA for the CDR3: TGCAGCGTCGAGACTAGCGGGAGAGGAGATACGCAGTATTTT. Amino acids: CSVETSGRGDTQYF.

This clonotype has a handful of counts. The J gene is TRBJ1-1, the V gene TRBV6-1; no definite D call. The CDR3 extends over 14 amino acids. Germline CDR1 MNHNS, CDR2 SASEGT. Trimming took off 5 bases at V and 1 base at J, with 11 bases between the two ends. The CDR3 region is CASSRRTWNTEAFF. As DNA, the CDR3 is TGTGCCAGCAGTCGAAGAACATGGAACACTGAAGCTTTCTTT.

This clonotype has ten or more counts. This chain links TRBV12-3 or TRBV12-4 with TRBJ2-1; 11 bases are a match to TRBD2. Trimming removed 5 bases from V and 6 bases from J; junction bases left unmatched: 3. The CDR3 sequence is 14 residues long. The CDR3 loop is CASSRGTSGNEQFF. The CDR3, as DNA: TGTGCCAGCAGTAGGGGGACTAGCGGCAATGAGCAGTTCTTC.

Turning to this clonotype: This may stem from a read error, because a much larger clone lies one nucleotide away. This sequence joins TRBV7-7 and TRBJ2-5, with D possibly being TRBD1 (6 bases). The CDR3 spans 14 residues. V lost 8 bases and J lost 2, with 15 bases in between. The germline V gene has CDR1 SSHAT and CDR2 FNYEAQ (reference sequence). The CDR3 sequence is CASGTKGEQETQYF. CDR3 nucleotide sequence: TGTGCCAGCGGCACCAAGGGGGAACAAGAGACCCAGTACTTC.

The genes are TRBV12-3 or TRBV12-4 and TRBJ2-1; TRBD2 agrees at 9 bases. The CDR3 consists of 15 residues. With 3 bases clipped from V and 5 bases from J, the junction kept 5 bases outside the gene matches. The CDR3 region is CASSFRVAGDNEQFF. CDR3 coding DNA: TGTGCCAGCAGTTTTCGGGTAGCGGGAGACAATGAGCAGTTCTTC.

This clonotype was counted only a few times. V gene TRBV7-9 combines with J gene TRBJ2-7; the D is unclear. Trimming took 5 bases from V and 6 from J, leaving 14 bases between them. This CDR3 has 13 residues. Germline lookup yields CDR1 SEHNR and CDR2 FQNEAQ (reference sequence). This CDR3 reads CASSPRGSSEQYV. CDR3 sequence (DNA): TGTGCCAGCAGCCCTAGAGGTAGCTCCGAGCAGTACGTC.